This T cell receptor beta chain was identified in a study of siplizumab effects on memory and regulatory T cells. Findings and limits, study-wide: Sequences below about 10^-5 frequency were poorly captured. As a result, only a minor fraction of alloreactive clones mapped to unstimulated subsets.

The protocol was immunoSEQ multiplex PCR, while the TCRdb copy is restricted to in-frame clones and leaves out a portion. The sample has about 100,000 clones, roughly nine tenths seen once. Trimming cost V 3 bases and J 7 bases; bases outside gene matches: 4. Germline V CDR1 and CDR2: KGHSH, LQKENI. The CDR3 runs 15 residues. About this clone itself: The antigen remains unidentified.

This sequence originates from a human donor in good health. V usage is TRBV18 and J usage is TRBJ2-1, with TRBD2 matching 12 bases. The sample consisted of Tregs sorted from blood. The CDR3 DNA reads as TGTGCCAGCTCACCGACTAGCGGGAGTAATAATGAGCAGTTCTTC. This codes for CASSPTSGSNNEQFF.